These 15 T cell receptor beta chains were sequenced from one sample in a study of OX40 agonist ivuxolimab in advanced cancers. Library construction relied on the immunoSEQ multiplex PCR assay. In its TCRdb copy, this immuneACCESS table keeps in-frame sequences only and misses some clones. Where compared with another copy, unresolved V genes explain less than half of these, and the others have no known cause. The sample has about 83,000 clones on record, about 86% of them singletons. Clones ranked in the top ten supply 1.5% to 2% of the sample. The input for sequencing was CD4+ or CD8+ T cells sorted from blood, taken in a trial of the OX40 agonist ivuxolimab. Receptors originate from an adult with an advanced solid tumor such as melanoma, head and neck, liver or kidney cancer.

V is TRBV29-1 and J is TRBJ2-1; either TRBD1 or TRBD2 may fit D (5 bases each). The germline CDR1 and CDR2 sequences are SQVTM and ANQGSEA. The V end was cut by 1 base, the J end by 8 bases, with 21 bases between. The CDR3 loop spans 16 amino acids. The DNA for the CDR3 is TGCAGCGTTGAAGGGGGTCCCGGGACGCGAGGGGATGAGCAGTTCTTC. Translation: CSVEGGPGTRGDEQFF.

The rearrangement uses TRBV7-9 and TRBJ1-2, with D unresolved. This CDR3 has 15 residues. Germline V CDR1 and CDR2: SEHNR, FQNEAQ (reference sequence). Trimming took off 6 bases at V and 5 bases at J, with 19 bases between the two ends. CDR3: CASRPTGGGTYGYTF. The DNA for the CDR3 is TGTGCCAGCAGGCCTACCGGAGGTGGAACTTATGGCTACACCTTC.

The CDR3 spells CASSQLWVGNQPQHF. In nucleotides, the CDR3 is TGCGCCAGCAGCCAACTATGGGTTGGCAATCAGCCCCAGCATTTT. J is TRBJ1-5 and V is TRBV4-3; no clear D. The CDR3 totals 15 residues. V was trimmed by 2 bases and J by 2 bases, leaving 10 bases between them. Germline lookup yields CDR1 LGHNA and CDR2 YSLEER.

Turning to this clone: Germline and junction disagree at one end, which may indicate a read error. This chain joins TRBV15 and TRBJ2-3; TRBD2 aligns across 7 bases. The length of the CDR3 is 16 residues. CDR1 and CDR2 from the germline V gene are LNHNV and YYDKDF (reference sequence). DNA for the CDR3: TGTGCCACCAGCCGAGAGCGGGACGGAAGCACAGATACGCAGTATTTT. It translates to CATSRERDGSTDTQYF.

This chain joins TRBV14 and TRBJ2-7; D is uncertain. Germline V gene lookup returns CDR1 SGHDN and CDR2 FVKESK. The CDR3 has 11 amino acids. Trimming cost V 2 bases and J 3 bases, with 2 bases left between them. CDR3 protein: CASSQHYEQYF. CDR3 DNA sequence: TGTGCCAGCAGCCAACACTACGAGCAGTACTTC.

J is TRBJ2-7 and V is TRBV19; maybe TRBD2 (7 bases). This CDR3 comprises 14 residues. Germline values: CDR1 LNHDA, CDR2 SQIVND (reference sequence). V was pared by 4 bases and J by 6 bases, with 16 bases between. The CDR3 spells CASSNPGGGGEQYF. The CDR3 DNA follows: TGTGCCAGTAGTAACCCTGGAGGGGGGGGCGAGCAGTACTTC.

The chain has TRBV7-2 and TRBJ2-2, with D possibly being TRBD1 (6 bases). CDR1 SGHTA and CDR2 FQGNSA come from the germline V gene. This CDR3 spans 14 amino acids. V lost 5 bases to trimming and J lost 7 bases, with 14 bases between them. CDR3 bases: TGTGCCAGCAGCCAAACTAGGGGGAGCGGGGAGCTGTTTTTT. Residues: CASSQTRGSGELFF.

This chain connects TRBV7-2 to TRBJ2-1; D gene unclear. The CDR3 is 15 residues long. Trimming pared 4 bases from V and 0 bases from J, leaving 10 bases between. Germline values: CDR1 SGHTA, CDR2 FQGNSA. Here the CDR3 reads CASSWTPRSYNEQFF. CDR3 nucleotide sequence: TGTGCCAGCAGCTGGACCCCCCGCTCCTACAATGAGCAGTTCTTC. Combining the CDR3 with reference TRBV7-2 and TRBJ2-1 gives the whole variable domain GAGVSQSPSNKVTEKGKDVELRCDPISGHTALYWYRQSLGQGLEFLIYFQGNSAPDKSGLPSDRFSAERTGGSVSTLTIQRTQQEDSAVYLCASSWTPRSYNEQFFGPGTRLTVL.

V gene TRBV6-5 combines with J gene TRBJ1-6, with TRBD1 identical over 8 bases. Per the germline V gene, CDR1 is MNHEY and CDR2 is SVGAGI. V lost 2 bases, J lost 8 bases, and 5 bases stayed unmatched. CDR3 size: 15 residues. The CDR3 protein is CASSYVRGRDSPLHF. DNA for the CDR3: TGTGCCAGCAGTTACGTCAGGGGGCGAGATTCACCCCTCCACTTT.

The J gene is TRBJ1-1, the V gene TRBV2, with D uncertain. V was cut by 6 bases and J by 3 bases, with 11 bases left in between. CDR3 length: 13 amino acids. Germline V gene sequence: CDR1 SNHLY, CDR2 FYNNEI. CDR3 protein: CASSRSPYTEAFF. The DNA of the CDR3 is TGTGCCAGCAGCAGGAGTCCATACACTGAAGCTTTCTTT. Complete variable domain (other parts from reference TRBV2 and TRBJ1-1): EPEVTQTPSHQVTQMGQEVILRCVPISNHLYFYWYRQILGQKVEFLVSFYNNEISEKSEIFDDQFSVERPDGSNFTLKIRSTKLEDSAMYFCASSRSPYTEAFFGQGTRLTVV.

J is TRBJ2-5 and V is TRBV7-3; 7 nucleotides align to TRBD1. This CDR3 contains 16 residues. Trimming at V came to 4 bases and at J to 2 bases, leaving 10 bases not matched to a gene. Germline CDR1 SGHTA, CDR2 FQGTGA. The chain's CDR3 is CASSSTGTTLQETQYF. As DNA, the CDR3 is TGTGCCAGCAGCTCGACAGGGACCACACTACAAGAGACCCAGTACTTC.

The V gene is TRBV7-7, the J gene TRBJ2-7, with a tentative D call TRBD2 (6 bases). The length of the CDR3 is 13 residues. Germline V gene data show CDR1 as SSHAT and CDR2 as FNYEAQ (reference sequence). Trimming shortened V by 2 bases and J by 7 bases, and 12 bases separated the two germline ends. The CDR3: CASSLSAGREQYF. The CDR3 coding sequence is TGTGCCAGCAGCTTATCCGCAGGGAGGGAGCAGTACTTC.

This clone was counted a few times. The gene calls are TRBV29-1 and TRBJ1-2; D possibly corresponds to TRBD1 (5 bases). The CDR3 runs 13 residues. V lost 7 bases and J 5 bases, leaving 17 bases between the germline ends. CDR1 and CDR2 (germline): SQVTM, ANQGSEA. The CDR3 DNA is TGCAGCGCCCCCCGGGGGGTTAGGTATGGCTACACCTTC. The encoded protein is CSAPRGVRYGYTF. Complete variable domain (other parts from reference TRBV29-1 and TRBJ1-2): SAVISQKPSRDICQRGTSLTIQCQVDSQVTMMFWYRQQPGQSLTLIATANQGSEATYESGFVIDKFPISRPNLTFSTLTVSNMSPEDSSIYLCSAPRGVRYGYTFGSGTRLTVV.

The J gene is TRBJ2-7, the V gene TRBV5-1, with a weak D call TRBD1 (5 bases). CDR3 size: 15 residues. CDR1 SGHRS and CDR2 YFSETQ come from the germline V gene. The ends were cut back, 4 bases at V and 6 bases at J, with 20 bases in the middle. The CDR3 is CASSPGPGFSGEQYF. The CDR3 DNA reads TGCGCCAGCAGCCCCGGGCCAGGGTTTAGTGGCGAGCAGTACTTC.

This clone showed up just once. The chain couples TRBV10-3 to TRBJ1-4, with 7 bases that match TRBD1. CDR3 length: 16 residues. Germline CDR1 is ENHRY and CDR2 is SYGVKD. V shed 0 bases and J 0 bases; nucleotides not matched to a gene: 1. CDR3 protein: CAISESGQSTNEKLFF. CDR3 DNA: TGTGCCATCAGTGAGTCGGGACAGTCAACTAATGAAAAACTGTTTTTT.